This TCR beta chain was retrieved from a study of blood T cells in healthy people across ages. This clonotype was seen only a few times. Through a sample-barcoded 5' primer and a J-beta primer mix, a second PCR was run for about 6 to 12 cycles. The template-switch adaptor, which had 12 random nucleotides, put a tag on each cDNA molecule. MiXCR was run by TCRdb on the 5' RACE reads, yielding one entry per CDR3 protein. The table records approximately 2,000,000 distinct CDR3 sequences, approximately 39% of them present only once. Germline CDR1 is MNHEY and CDR2 is SVGEGT. The CDR3 has 14 amino acids. Sequencing was performed on blood. This chain links TRBV6-2 or TRBV6-3 with TRBJ2-4; the match to TRBD1 covers 7 bases. The J call may not be correct, given that the DNA end is closer to TRBJ2-5. The TCR originated in a human donor in good health. CDR3 nucleotide sequence: TGTGCCAGCAGTTACCCCGGGACAGAAGAGACCCAGTACTTC. Translation: CASSYPGTEETQYF.